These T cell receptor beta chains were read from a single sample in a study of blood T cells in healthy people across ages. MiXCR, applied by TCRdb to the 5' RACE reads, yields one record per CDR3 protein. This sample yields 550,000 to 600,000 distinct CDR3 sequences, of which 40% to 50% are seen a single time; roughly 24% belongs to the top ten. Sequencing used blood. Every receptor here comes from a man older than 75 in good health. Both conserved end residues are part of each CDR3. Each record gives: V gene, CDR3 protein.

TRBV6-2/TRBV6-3 CASSGGSPYEQYF
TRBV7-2 CASSSVRGRAGNQFF
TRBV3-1 CASSQPDAGGFRETQYF
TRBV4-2 CASSLLQTQSYEQYF
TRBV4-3 CASSQKAGVTDTQYF
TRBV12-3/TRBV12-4 CASNSLRRFDGYTF
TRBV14 CASSQDALLNEQFF
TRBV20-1 CSARPSGRVYNEQYF
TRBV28 CASRSAGTSGSDTQYF
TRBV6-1 CASRKNIAGGQETQYF
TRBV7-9 CASSLAGGHYEQYF
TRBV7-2 CASRITGTVSHGEAFF
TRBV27 CASSLTPGTDTQYF
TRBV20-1 CSAEHNHYEQYF
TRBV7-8 CASSFTGTVNTEAFF
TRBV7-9 CASSLALVEAFF
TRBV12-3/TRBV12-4 CASSRSGQAYEQYF
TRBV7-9 CASLREGPNNSPLHF
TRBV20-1 CSARDHGETQYF
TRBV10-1 CASSESLDTQYF
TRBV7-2 CASSPATGRNSPLHF
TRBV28 CASRTRLAGGSDEQYF
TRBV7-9 CASSPAGGLDTQYF
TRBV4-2 CASSQVSGREERDTQNF
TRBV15 CATSRDGDRGYGYTF
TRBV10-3 CAISELKDSDYGYTF
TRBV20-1 CSAPGQANTGELFF
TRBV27 CASSLSLGQGTEAFF